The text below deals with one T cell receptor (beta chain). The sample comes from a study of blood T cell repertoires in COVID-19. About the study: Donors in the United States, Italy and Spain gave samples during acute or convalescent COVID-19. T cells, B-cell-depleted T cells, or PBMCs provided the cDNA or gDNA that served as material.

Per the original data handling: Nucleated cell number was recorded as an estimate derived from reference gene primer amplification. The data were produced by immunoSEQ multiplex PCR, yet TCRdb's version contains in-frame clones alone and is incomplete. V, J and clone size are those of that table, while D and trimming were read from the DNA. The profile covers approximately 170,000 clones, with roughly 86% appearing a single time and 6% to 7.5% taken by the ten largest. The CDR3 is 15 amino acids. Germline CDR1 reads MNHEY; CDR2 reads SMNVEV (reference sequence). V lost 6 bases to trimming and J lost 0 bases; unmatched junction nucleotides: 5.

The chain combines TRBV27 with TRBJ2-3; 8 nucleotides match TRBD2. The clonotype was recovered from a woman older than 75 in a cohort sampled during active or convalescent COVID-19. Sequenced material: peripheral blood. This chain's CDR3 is CASSLSGASTDTQYF. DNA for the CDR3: TGTGCCAGCAGCCTTAGCGGGGCCAGCACAGATACGCAGTATTTT.